This entry is about one TCR beta chain. Per the germline V gene, CDR1 is DFQATT and CDR2 is SNEGSKA (reference sequence). This CDR3 has 17 amino acids. V dropped 2 bases and J dropped 0; count of bases not matched to a gene: 8. This entry comes from a study of patients and donors after allogeneic stem cell transplantation. TCRdb re-called the RT-PCR reads with MiXCR, one entry per CDR3 protein. The repertoire holds about a million distinct CDR3 sequences, with roughly 18% as singletons. Sequences were obtained from blood, either unsorted or a sorted T cell fraction (not recorded which). V usage is TRBV20-1 and J usage is TRBJ2-1, with 9 nucleotides matching TRBD1. The source of this sequence is a human donor who was either an allogeneic HSCT recipient or a stem cell or donor lymphocyte infusion donor (not recorded which). It is not recorded whose cells these are; they may come from a transplant donor. The CDR3 protein is CSARSAQGASSYNEQFF. The CDR3, as DNA: TGCAGTGCTAGATCTGCACAGGGGGCTAGCTCCTACAATGAGCAGTTCTTC.